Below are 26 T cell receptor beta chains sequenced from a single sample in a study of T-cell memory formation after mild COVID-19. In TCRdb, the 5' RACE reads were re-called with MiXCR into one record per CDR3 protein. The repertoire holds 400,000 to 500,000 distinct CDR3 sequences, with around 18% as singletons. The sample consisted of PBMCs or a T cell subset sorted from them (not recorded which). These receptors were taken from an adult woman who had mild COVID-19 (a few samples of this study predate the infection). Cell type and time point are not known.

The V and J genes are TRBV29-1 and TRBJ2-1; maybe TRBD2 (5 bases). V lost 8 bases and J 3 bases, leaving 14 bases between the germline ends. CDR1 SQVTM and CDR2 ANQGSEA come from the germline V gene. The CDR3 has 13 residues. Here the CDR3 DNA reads TGCAGCTCCTCGGGGAGAAACTACAATGAGCAGTTCTTC. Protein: CSSSGRNYNEQFF.

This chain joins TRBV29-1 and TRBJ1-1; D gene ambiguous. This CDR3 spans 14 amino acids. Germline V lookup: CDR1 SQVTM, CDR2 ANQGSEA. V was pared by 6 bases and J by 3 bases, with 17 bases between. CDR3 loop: CSVGDIPVDTEAFF. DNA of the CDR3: TGCAGCGTGGGCGATATTCCCGTGGACACTGAAGCTTTCTTT. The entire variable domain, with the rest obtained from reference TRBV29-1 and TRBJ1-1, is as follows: SAVISQKPSRDICQRGTSLTIQCQVDSQVTMMFWYRQQPGQSLTLIATANQGSEATYESGFVIDKFPISRPNLTFSTLTVSNMSPEDSSIYLCSVGDIPVDTEAFFGQGTRLTVV.

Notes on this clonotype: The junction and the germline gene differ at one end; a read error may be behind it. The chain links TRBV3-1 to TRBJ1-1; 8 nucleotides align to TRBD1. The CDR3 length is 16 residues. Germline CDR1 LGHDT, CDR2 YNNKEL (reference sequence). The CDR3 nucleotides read TGTGCCAGCAGCCAAGGATCTACAGGGGGTTACACTGAAGCTTCCTTT. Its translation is CASSQGSTGGYTEASF.

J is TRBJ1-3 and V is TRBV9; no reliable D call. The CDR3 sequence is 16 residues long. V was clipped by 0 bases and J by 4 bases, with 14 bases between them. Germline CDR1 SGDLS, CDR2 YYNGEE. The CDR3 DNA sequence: TGTGCCAGCAGCGTAGTCGGCCGGGGATTAGGAAACACCATATATTTT. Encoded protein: CASSVVGRGLGNTIYF.

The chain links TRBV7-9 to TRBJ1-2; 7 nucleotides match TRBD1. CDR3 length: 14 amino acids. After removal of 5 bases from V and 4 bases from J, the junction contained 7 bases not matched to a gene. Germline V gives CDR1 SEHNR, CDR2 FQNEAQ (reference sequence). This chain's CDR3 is CASSPGDSLYGYTF. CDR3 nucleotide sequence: TGTGCCAGCAGCCCTGGGGACAGCCTCTATGGCTACACCTTC. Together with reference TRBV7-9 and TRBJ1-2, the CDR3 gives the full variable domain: DTGVSQNPRHKITKRGQNVTFRCDPISEHNRLYWYRQTLGQGPEFLTYFQNEAQLEKSRLLSDRFSAERPKGSFSTLEIQRTEQGDSAMYLCASSPGDSLYGYTFGSGTRLTVV.

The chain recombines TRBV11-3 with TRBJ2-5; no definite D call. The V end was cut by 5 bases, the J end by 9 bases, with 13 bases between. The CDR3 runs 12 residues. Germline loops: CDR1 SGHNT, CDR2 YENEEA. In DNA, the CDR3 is TGTGCCAGCAGCCCCAATCGTCGGGCCCAGTACTTC. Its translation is CASSPNRRAQYF.

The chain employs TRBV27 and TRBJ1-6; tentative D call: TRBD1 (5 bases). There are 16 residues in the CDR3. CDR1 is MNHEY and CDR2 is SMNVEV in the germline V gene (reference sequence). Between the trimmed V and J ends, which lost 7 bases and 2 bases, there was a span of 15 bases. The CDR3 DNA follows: TGTGCCAGCAAACGGGGCCAGGGAACCTATAATTCACCCCTCCACTTT. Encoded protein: CASKRGQGTYNSPLHF.

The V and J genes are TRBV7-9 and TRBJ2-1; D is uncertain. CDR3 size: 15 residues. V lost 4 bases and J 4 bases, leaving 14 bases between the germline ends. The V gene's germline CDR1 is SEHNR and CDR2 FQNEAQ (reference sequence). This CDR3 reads CASSSRPAQYNEQFF. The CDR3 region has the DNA TGTGCCAGCAGCTCCCGTCCCGCCCAGTACAATGAGCAGTTCTTC.

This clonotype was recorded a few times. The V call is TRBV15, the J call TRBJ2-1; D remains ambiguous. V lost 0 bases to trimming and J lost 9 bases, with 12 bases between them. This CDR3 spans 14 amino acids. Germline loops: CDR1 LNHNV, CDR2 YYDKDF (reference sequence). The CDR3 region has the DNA TGTGCCACCAGCAGAGAAACACTGCGGATTGAGCAGTTCTTC. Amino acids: CATSRETLRIEQFF.

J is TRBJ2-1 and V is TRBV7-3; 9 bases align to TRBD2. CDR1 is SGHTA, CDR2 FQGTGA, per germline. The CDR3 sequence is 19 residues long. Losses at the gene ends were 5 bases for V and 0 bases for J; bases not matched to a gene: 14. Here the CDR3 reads CASSIRGGALISSYNEQFF. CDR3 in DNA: TGTGCCAGCAGCATACGCGGGGGGGCGTTGATTAGCTCCTACAATGAGCAGTTCTTC.

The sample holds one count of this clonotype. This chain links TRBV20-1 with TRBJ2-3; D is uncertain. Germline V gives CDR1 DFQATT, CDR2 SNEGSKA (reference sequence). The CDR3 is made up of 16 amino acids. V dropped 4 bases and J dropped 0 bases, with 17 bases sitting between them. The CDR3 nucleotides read TGCAGTGCTACCTTCCTAGAATTTTCTAGCACAGATACGCAGTATTTT. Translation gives CSATFLEFSSTDTQYF.

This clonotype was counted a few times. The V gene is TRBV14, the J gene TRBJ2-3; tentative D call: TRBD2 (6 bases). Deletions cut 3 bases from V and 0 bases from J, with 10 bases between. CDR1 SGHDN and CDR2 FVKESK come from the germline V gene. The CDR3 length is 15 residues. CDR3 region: CASSHDGLSTDTQYF. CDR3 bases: TGTGCCAGCAGCCACGACGGACTAAGCACAGATACGCAGTATTTT.

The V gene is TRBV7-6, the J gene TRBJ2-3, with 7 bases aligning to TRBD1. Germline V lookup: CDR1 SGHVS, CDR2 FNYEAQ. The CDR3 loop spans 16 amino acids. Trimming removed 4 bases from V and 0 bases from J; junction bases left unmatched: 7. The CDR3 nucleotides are TGTGCCAGCAGCTCCCCGGACAGGAGAAGCACAGATACGCAGTATTTT. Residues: CASSSPDRRSTDTQYF.

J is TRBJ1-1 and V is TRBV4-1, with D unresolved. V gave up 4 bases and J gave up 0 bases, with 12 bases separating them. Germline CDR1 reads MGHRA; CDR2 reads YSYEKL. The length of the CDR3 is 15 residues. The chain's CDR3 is CASSPTDGLNTEAFF. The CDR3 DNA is TGCGCCAGCAGCCCCACAGATGGCCTGAACACTGAAGCTTTCTTT.

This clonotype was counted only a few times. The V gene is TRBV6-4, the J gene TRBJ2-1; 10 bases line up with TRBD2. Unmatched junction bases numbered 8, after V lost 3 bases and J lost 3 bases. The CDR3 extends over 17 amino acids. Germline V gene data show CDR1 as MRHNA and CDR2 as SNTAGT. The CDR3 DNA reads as TGTGCCAGCAGTGATTTGTCTAGCGGGGGAAACTACAATGAGCAGTTCTTC. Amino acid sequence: CASSDLSSGGNYNEQFF.

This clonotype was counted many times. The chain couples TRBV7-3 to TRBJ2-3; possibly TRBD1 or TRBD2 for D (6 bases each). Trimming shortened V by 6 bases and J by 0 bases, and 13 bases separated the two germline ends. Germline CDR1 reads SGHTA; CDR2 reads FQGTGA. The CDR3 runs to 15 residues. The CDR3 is CASRLTGRSTDTQYF. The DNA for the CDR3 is TGTGCCAGCAGACTCACAGGGAGGAGCACAGATACGCAGTATTTT.

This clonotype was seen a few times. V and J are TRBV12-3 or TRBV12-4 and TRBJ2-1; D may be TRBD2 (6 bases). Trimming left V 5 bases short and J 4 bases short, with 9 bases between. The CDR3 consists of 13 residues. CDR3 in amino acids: CASSIGGYNEQFF. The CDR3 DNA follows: TGTGCCAGCAGTATAGGAGGGTACAATGAGCAGTTCTTC.

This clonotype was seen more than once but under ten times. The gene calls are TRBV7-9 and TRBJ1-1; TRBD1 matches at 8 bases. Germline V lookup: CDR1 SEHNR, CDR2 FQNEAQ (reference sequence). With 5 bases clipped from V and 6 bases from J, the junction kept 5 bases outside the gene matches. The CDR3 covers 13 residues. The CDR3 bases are TGTGCCAGCAGCCCCGACAGGGGTTCTGAAGCTTTCTTT. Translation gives CASSPDRGSEAFF.

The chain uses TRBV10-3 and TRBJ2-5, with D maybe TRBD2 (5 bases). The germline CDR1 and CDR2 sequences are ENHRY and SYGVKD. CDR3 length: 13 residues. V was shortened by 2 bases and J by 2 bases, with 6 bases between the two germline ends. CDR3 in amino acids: CAISEREQETQYF. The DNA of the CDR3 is TGTGCCATCAGTGAGCGGGAACAAGAGACCCAGTACTTC.

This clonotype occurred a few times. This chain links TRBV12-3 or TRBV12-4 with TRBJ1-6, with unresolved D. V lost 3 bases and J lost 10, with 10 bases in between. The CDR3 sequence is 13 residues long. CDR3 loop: CASSLESGSPLHF. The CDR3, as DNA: TGTGCCAGCAGTTTGGAAAGCGGGTCACCCCTCCACTTT.

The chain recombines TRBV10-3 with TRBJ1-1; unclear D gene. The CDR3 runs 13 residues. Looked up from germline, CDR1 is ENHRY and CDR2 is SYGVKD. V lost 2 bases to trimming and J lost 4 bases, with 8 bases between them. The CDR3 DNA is TGTGCCATCAGTGAGACGAAGGGCACTGAAGCTTTCTTT. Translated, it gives CAISETKGTEAFF.

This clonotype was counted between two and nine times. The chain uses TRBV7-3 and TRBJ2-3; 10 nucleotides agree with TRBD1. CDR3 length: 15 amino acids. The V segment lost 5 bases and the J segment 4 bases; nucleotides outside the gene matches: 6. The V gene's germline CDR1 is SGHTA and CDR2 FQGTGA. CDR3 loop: CASSPGGTGADTQYF. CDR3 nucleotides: TGTGCCAGCAGCCCGGGAGGGACAGGGGCAGATACGCAGTATTTT.

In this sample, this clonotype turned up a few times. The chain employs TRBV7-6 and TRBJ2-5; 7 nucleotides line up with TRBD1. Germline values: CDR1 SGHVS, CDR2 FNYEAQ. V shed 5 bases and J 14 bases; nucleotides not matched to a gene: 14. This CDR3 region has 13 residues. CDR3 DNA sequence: TGTGCCAGCAGCCCCGGGACAGTCGACCCTACCTACTTC. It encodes CASSPGTVDPTYF.

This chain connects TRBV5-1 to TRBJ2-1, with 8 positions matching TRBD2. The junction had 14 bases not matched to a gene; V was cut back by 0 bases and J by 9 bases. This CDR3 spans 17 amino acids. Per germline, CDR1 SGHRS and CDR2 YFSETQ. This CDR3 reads CASSLASVPGGLGEQFF. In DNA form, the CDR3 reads TGCGCCAGCAGCTTGGCCTCTGTACCGGGGGGGCTCGGTGAGCAGTTCTTC.

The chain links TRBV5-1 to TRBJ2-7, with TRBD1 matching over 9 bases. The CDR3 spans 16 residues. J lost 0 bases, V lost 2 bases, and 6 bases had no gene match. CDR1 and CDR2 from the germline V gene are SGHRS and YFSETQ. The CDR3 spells CASSFDLDRGSYEQYF. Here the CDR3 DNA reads TGCGCCAGCAGCTTTGACCTGGACAGGGGCTCCTACGAGCAGTACTTC.

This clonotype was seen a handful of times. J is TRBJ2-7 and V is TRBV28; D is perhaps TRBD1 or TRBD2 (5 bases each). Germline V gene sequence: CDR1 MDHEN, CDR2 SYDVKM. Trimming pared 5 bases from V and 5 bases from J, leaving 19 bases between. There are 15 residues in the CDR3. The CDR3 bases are TGTGCCAGCAGTCCCATCGGGGCGCCAGTCAACGAGCAGTACTTC. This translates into CASSPIGAPVNEQYF.